This T cell receptor (beta chain) was identified in a study of T cell repertoires in cytomegalovirus infection. About the research overall: Both recently identified HLA-C-restricted and well-studied HLA-B-restricted CMV epitopes were used in the study. Shared public TCR beta signatures pointed to both CMV infection and a matching HLA type.

This clonotype was found a few times. The target antigen is unknown. Germline V CDR1 and CDR2: MNHEY, SVGAGI. The CDR3 consists of 16 residues. Trimming removed 0 bases from V and 2 bases from J; junction bases left unmatched: 3. General observations from the study: The study identified carriers of CMV plus the relevant HLA from cumulative public TCR beta family frequency. HLA-C-restricted, CMV-specific TCR beta clonotypes were dominant ex vivo.

TCRdb reanalysed the reads using MiXCR and keeps one entry per CDR3 protein. The table has 370,000 or so distinct CDR3 sequences, about 32% seen once. The clonotype was recovered from a human donor in good health (CMV status not recorded). Some clones in this sample may be carry-over from other donors' samples. The chain joins TRBV6-5 to TRBJ2-2; 7 nucleotides agree with TRBD2. The starting material was cultured PBMCs, obtained from culture after CMV antigen stimulation. As DNA, the CDR3 is TGTGCCAGCAGTTACTCGGGACTACTCAACACCGGGGAGCTGTTTTTT. It encodes CASSYSGLLNTGELFF.